This T cell receptor (beta chain) was captured in a study of blood T cell repertoires in COVID-19. Background on the study: COVID-19 samples collected from the United States, Italy and Spain covered acute and convalescent phases.

Clones were sequenced by immunoSEQ multiplex PCR, and TCRdb holds only the in-frame ones, with some missing. The sample carries 350,000 to 450,000 clones, 85% to 90% recorded once. Donors in Cohort 3 who had recovered were those with two negative PCRs, healthcare professional clearance, or resolution of their symptoms. Sequences were obtained from PBMCs or T cells enriched from blood (not recorded which). The source of this sequence is a man aged 25-45 years who had recovered from COVID-19.

CDR3 nucleotide sequence: TGTGCCAGCCGGAGGGAGGGGACAACGGGCGGCTACACCTTC. It specifies CASRREGTTGGYTF. The J gene is TRBJ1-2, the V gene TRBV28; possibly TRBD1 for D (6 bases). Trimming cost V 8 bases and J 8 bases, with 21 bases left between them. CDR1 is MDHEN, CDR2 SYDVKM, per germline. The CDR3 has 14 amino acids.